A single sample is the source of the 13 T cell receptor beta chains below, sequenced in a study of somatic mutations in cytotoxic T cells in rheumatoid arthritis. Profiled with immunoSEQ multiplex PCR; TCRdb holds only in-frame clones, not every one. The sample consists of some 2,300 clones, 70% to 80% of them appearing once. The sequencing input was CD8+ T cells sorted from blood. These receptors all come from a woman between 35 and 50 years old with rheumatoid arthritis.

The V gene is TRBV6-4, the J gene TRBJ2-3, with TRBD2 matching over 11 bases. The CDR3 sequence is 15 residues long. V shed 0 bases and J 5 bases; nucleotides not matched to a gene: 1. The germline V gene encodes CDR1 MRHNA and CDR2 SNTAGT. In DNA, the CDR3 is TGTGCCAGCAGTGACTCTACTAGCGGGGGAGATACGCAGTATTTT. Translated: CASSDSTSGGDTQYF.

The chain carries TRBV7-9 and TRBJ1-2; TRBD1 might be the D (6 bases). CDR3 length: 17 residues. Germline V gene data show CDR1 as SEHNR and CDR2 as FQNEAQ (reference sequence). Trimming removed 1 base from V and 1 base from J, with 16 bases in between. The CDR3 DNA reads as TGTGCCAGCAGCTTAGGAGCGGGGGCCGTACTTAACTATGGCTACACCTTC. Translation gives CASSLGAGAVLNYGYTF.

V is TRBV28 and J is TRBJ1-5; no clear D. Between the trimmed V and J ends, which lost 5 bases and 5 bases, there was a span of 19 bases. Per the germline V gene, CDR1 is MDHEN and CDR2 is SYDVKM. This CDR3 is built from 16 residues. DNA of the CDR3: TGTGCCAGCAGTCTAAACTACCCCGCGTCGGATCAGCCCCAGCATTTT. The encoded protein is CASSLNYPASDQPQHF.

CDR3 DNA: TGTGCCAGCAGACCCCGTGTCGTGGCGGGACAGGGGGACGTAAATGAAAAACTGTTTTTT. Translating it yields CASRPRVVAGQGDVNEKLFF. J is TRBJ1-4 and V is TRBV27; 11 bases fit TRBD1. V lost 6 bases to trimming and J lost 5 bases; unmatched junction nucleotides: 20. CDR1 and CDR2 (germline): MNHEY, SMNVEV (reference sequence). The CDR3 is made up of 20 amino acids. The full variable domain, completed using reference TRBV27 and TRBJ1-4, is EAQVTQNPRYLITVTGKKLTVTCSQNMNHEYMSWYRQDPGLGLRQIYYSMNVEVTDKGDVPEGYKVSRKEKRNFPLILESPSPNQTSLYFCASRPRVVAGQGDVNEKLFFGSGTQLSVL.

V usage is TRBV5-6 and J usage is TRBJ2-5, with D possibly being TRBD2 (5 bases). This CDR3 comprises 16 residues. Trimming shortened V by 4 bases and J by 1 base, and 17 bases separated the two germline ends. Germline V gene sequence: CDR1 SGHDT, CDR2 YYEEEE. CDR3 protein: CASSLSNGEPQETQYF. DNA for the CDR3: TGTGCCAGCAGCCTCTCGAATGGGGAGCCCCAAGAGACCCAGTACTTC.

The rearrangement uses TRBV6-6 and TRBJ1-2, with D perhaps matching TRBD1 (6 bases). V was shortened by 1 base and J by 6 bases, with 15 bases between the two germline ends. The CDR3 consists of 15 residues. In germline, CDR1 is MNHNY, CDR2 SVGAGI (reference sequence). CDR3 DNA: TGTGCCAGCAGTTACTTGAACAGGGAATCAGATGGCTACACCTTC. Protein sequence: CASSYLNRESDGYTF.

The chain couples TRBV6-4 to TRBJ2-3, with a tentative D call TRBD2 (6 bases). Looked up from germline, CDR1 is MRHNA and CDR2 is SNTAGT. There are 15 residues in the CDR3. The V gene lost 6 bases and the J gene lost 2 bases, with 15 bases spanning the gap. The CDR3 reads CASSPSASDTDTQYF. CDR3 in DNA: TGTGCCAGCAGCCCTAGCGCCTCTGACACAGATACGCAGTATTTT.

This clone was picked up one time. The chain uses TRBV11-3 and TRBJ2-2, with 7 bases matching TRBD1. The junction had 18 bases not matched to a gene; V was cut back by 4 bases and J by 7 bases. Per the germline V gene, CDR1 is SGHNT and CDR2 is YENEEA. There are 18 residues in the CDR3. The CDR3 region has the DNA TGTGCCAGCAGCTCGAATAAACTCACAGGGGTCGGAGGCGGGGAGCTGTTTTTT. It codes for CASSSNKLTGVGGGELFF.

This sequence joins TRBV2 and TRBJ2-5, with D maybe TRBD2 (7 bases). The J call may be mistaken, given a closer DNA end match to TRBJ2-7. This CDR3 region has 12 residues. Germline V gene sequence: CDR1 SNHLY, CDR2 FYNNEI. The CDR3 DNA follows: TGTGCCACCGAGGGGGAGGGGTACGAGCAGTACTTC. Translating it yields CATEGEGYEQYF.

The CDR3, as DNA: TGTGCCAGCAGCACCACTAGCGGGAGCTCCTACAATGAGCAGTTCTTC. Translation gives CASSTTSGSSYNEQFF. This rearrangement joins TRBV7-9 to TRBJ2-1; 11 nucleotides align to TRBD2. The J segment lost 0 bases and the V segment lost 5 bases, leaving 3 bases of the junction unmatched. This CDR3 region has 16 residues. Per the germline V gene, CDR1 is SEHNR and CDR2 is FQNEAQ (reference sequence).

V and J are TRBV6-4 and TRBJ2-3; TRBD1 agrees at 8 bases. The CDR3 has 16 residues. Germline V gene sequence: CDR1 MRHNA, CDR2 SNTAGT. J gave up 4 bases and V 0 bases, and 6 bases lay outside the gene matches. Here the CDR3 reads CASSDSSTGGADTQYF. The DNA of the CDR3 is TGTGCCAGCAGTGACTCGTCCACAGGGGGTGCAGATACGCAGTATTTT.

This clone has a handful of counts. The chain links TRBV7-9 to TRBJ2-3; 10 nucleotides line up with TRBD2. This CDR3 is built from 16 residues. Germline V CDR1 and CDR2: SEHNR, FQNEAQ (reference sequence). V was pared by 5 bases and J by 0 bases, with 5 bases of the junction left unmatched. CDR3 amino acids: CASSPQTSGSTDTQYF. The CDR3 DNA sequence: TGTGCCAGCAGCCCGCAGACTAGCGGGAGCACAGATACGCAGTATTTT.

The gene calls are TRBV28 and TRBJ2-3; 10 bases are a match to TRBD2. The CDR3 consists of 15 residues. The ends lost 6 bases at V and 5 bases at J; junction bases unmatched: 8. Germline V gene sequence: CDR1 MDHEN, CDR2 SYDVKM. Here the CDR3 reads CASSLSGGAGDTQYF. Written as DNA, the CDR3 is TGTGCCAGCAGCCTGAGCGGGGGGGCCGGAGATACGCAGTATTTT. Drawing the rest from reference TRBV28 and TRBJ2-3, the complete variable domain is DVKVTQSSRYLVKRTGEKVFLECVQDMDHENMFWYRQDPGLGLRLIYFSYDVKMKEKGDIPEGYSVSREKKERFSLILESASTNQTSMYLCASSLSGGAGDTQYFGPGTRLTVL.